These T cell receptor beta chains were read from a single sample in a study of cytomegalovirus exposure and HLA in healthy donors. The protocol was immunoSEQ multiplex PCR, while the TCRdb copy is restricted to in-frame clones and leaves out a portion. This sample yields 100,000 or so clones, of which more than 75% are seen a single time; 4% belongs to the top ten. Material for sequencing was PBMCs. The receptors shown here come from a woman in her forties or fifties in good health and CMV-seropositive. CDR3s include the opening cysteine and the closing phenylalanine or tryptophan. The D gene is left open where the match is weak. A clone size is listed for some rows: how often the clone was seen (once, few, many), or a class if it is expanded.

v_gene: TRBV27; d_gene: -; j_gene: TRBJ1-4; abundance: -; CDR3aa: CASSFSRGNEKLFF; CDR3nt: TGTGCCAGCAGTTTCTCACGGGGAAATGAAAAACTGTTTTTT
v_gene: TRBV7-8; d_gene: -; j_gene: TRBJ2-1; abundance: -; CDR3aa: CASSKGVDYNEQFF; CDR3nt: TGTGCCAGCAGCAAGGGAGTGGATTACAATGAGCAGTTCTTC
v_gene: TRBV7-9; d_gene: TRBD2; j_gene: TRBJ2-7; abundance: -; CDR3aa: CSSSWVAGGALGEQYF; CDR3nt: TGTTCCAGCAGCTGGGTAGCGGGGGGCGCCCTGGGCGAGCAGTACTTC
v_gene: TRBV7-9; d_gene: -; j_gene: TRBJ1-2; abundance: -; CDR3aa: CASSSSGTLDGYTF; CDR3nt: TGTGCCAGCAGCTCCTCCGGGACACTAGATGGCTACACCTTC
v_gene: TRBV9; d_gene: TRBD1; j_gene: TRBJ2-1; abundance: -; CDR3aa: CASSPGGSSYNEQFF; CDR3nt: TGTGCCAGCAGCCCAGGGGGCAGTAGCTACAATGAGCAGTTCTTC
v_gene: TRBV19; d_gene: -; j_gene: TRBJ2-5; abundance: -; CDR3aa: CASSWGRGETQYF; CDR3nt: TGTGCCAGTAGTTGGGGAAGGGGAGAGACCCAGTACTTC
v_gene: TRBV11-3; d_gene: -; j_gene: TRBJ2-1; abundance: -; CDR3aa: CASSPQDNEQFF; CDR3nt: TGTGCCAGCAGCCCCCAGGACAATGAGCAGTTCTTC
v_gene: TRBV5-1; d_gene: TRBD1; j_gene: TRBJ1-1; abundance: -; CDR3aa: CASSPSLRGRGNTEAFF; CDR3nt: TGCGCCAGCAGCCCGTCCCTCAGGGGGCGAGGAAACACTGAAGCTTTCTTT
v_gene: TRBV30; d_gene: TRBD1; j_gene: TRBJ2-1; abundance: -; CDR3aa: CAWSRTGGRNEQFF; CDR3nt: TGTGCCTGGAGTAGGACAGGGGGCAGGAATGAGCAGTTCTTC
v_gene: TRBV6-5; d_gene: -; j_gene: TRBJ2-7; abundance: few; CDR3aa: CASSYYDGSYEQYF; CDR3nt: TGTGCCAGCAGTTACTACGACGGGTCCTACGAGCAGTACTTC
v_gene: TRBV27; d_gene: TRBD1; j_gene: TRBJ1-1; abundance: -; CDR3aa: CASSRKTGANTEAFF; CDR3nt: TGTGCCAGCAGTAGAAAGACAGGGGCGAACACTGAAGCTTTCTTT
v_gene: TRBV11-2; d_gene: -; j_gene: TRBJ1-2; abundance: -; CDR3aa: CASSPDTYGYTF; CDR3nt: TGTGCCAGCAGCCCCGACACGTATGGCTACACCTTC
v_gene: TRBV6-5; d_gene: -; j_gene: TRBJ1-2; abundance: -; CDR3aa: CASSSRGISNYGYTF; CDR3nt: TGTGCCAGCAGCTCGAGGGGGATCTCTAACTATGGCTACACCTTC
v_gene: TRBV6-5; d_gene: -; j_gene: TRBJ2-7; abundance: -; CDR3aa: CASSYSGPRGNEQYF; CDR3nt: TGTGCCAGCAGTTACTCGGGACCCCGCGGGAACGAGCAGTACTTC
v_gene: TRBV10-2; d_gene: -; j_gene: TRBJ1-6; abundance: -; CDR3aa: CASSDTRIGSYNSPLHF; CDR3nt: TGCGCCAGCAGTGATACGAGAATTGGCTCCTATAATTCACCCCTCCACTTT
v_gene: TRBV11-2; d_gene: -; j_gene: TRBJ2-7; abundance: -; CDR3aa: CASRTEIYEQYF; CDR3nt: TGTGCCAGCAGGACAGAGATTTACGAGCAGTACTTC
v_gene: TRBV10-3; d_gene: TRBD1; j_gene: TRBJ2-5; abundance: -; CDR3aa: CAIRQGASGETQYF; CDR3nt: TGTGCCATCAGACAGGGGGCATCTGGAGAGACCCAGTACTTC
v_gene: TRBV19; d_gene: -; j_gene: TRBJ1-2; abundance: -; CDR3aa: CASSIDIYSYYGYTF; CDR3nt: TGTGCCAGTAGTATAGATATTTACAGCTACTATGGCTACACCTTC
v_gene: TRBV7-3; d_gene: TRBD2; j_gene: TRBJ2-2; abundance: few; CDR3aa: CASSRSGKRELFF; CDR3nt: TGTGCCAGCAGCCGTAGCGGGAAGAGGGAGCTGTTTTTT
v_gene: TRBV6-8; d_gene: TRBD1; j_gene: TRBJ2-1; abundance: -; CDR3aa: CASTWTGAYNEQFF; CDR3nt: TGTGCCAGCACGTGGACAGGGGCCTACAATGAGCAGTTCTTC